This T cell receptor (beta chain) stems from a study of shared clonotypes between healthy human individuals. The method was immunoSEQ multiplex PCR; TCRdb's version includes in-frame clones alone and lacks a portion of them. The sample includes millions of clones, 95% of them seen just once. In regard to this clone: Other DNA sequences within the sample encode an identical CDR3.

Germline values: CDR1 SGHRS, CDR2 YFSETQ. Trimming pared 0 bases from V and 8 bases from J, leaving 8 bases between. The CDR3 has 12 amino acids. The V and J genes are TRBV5-1 and TRBJ1-1; no clear D. The sequence was obtained from a man younger than 35 in good health. The material sequenced was naive CD4+ T cells sorted from blood. Subset described: CD45RA+ positively selected. The CDR3 reads CASSLEVGEAFF. The CDR3 DNA follows: TGCGCCAGCAGCTTGGAGGTGGGGGAAGCTTTCTTT.